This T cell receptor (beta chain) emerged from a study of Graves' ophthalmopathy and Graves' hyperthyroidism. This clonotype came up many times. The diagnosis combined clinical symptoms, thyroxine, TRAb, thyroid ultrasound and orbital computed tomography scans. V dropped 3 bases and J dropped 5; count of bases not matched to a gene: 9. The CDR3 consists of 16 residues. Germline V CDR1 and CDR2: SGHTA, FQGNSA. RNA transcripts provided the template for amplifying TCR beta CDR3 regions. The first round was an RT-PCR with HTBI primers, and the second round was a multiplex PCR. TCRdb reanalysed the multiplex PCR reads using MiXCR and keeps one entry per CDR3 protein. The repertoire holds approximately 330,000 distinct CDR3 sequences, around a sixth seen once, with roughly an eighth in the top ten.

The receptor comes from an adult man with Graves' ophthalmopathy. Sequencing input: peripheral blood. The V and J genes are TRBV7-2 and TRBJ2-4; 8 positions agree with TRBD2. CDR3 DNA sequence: TGTGCCAGCAGCTTGTCAAGCGGGGGCGGACAAAACATTCAGTACTTC. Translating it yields CASSLSSGGGQNIQYF.